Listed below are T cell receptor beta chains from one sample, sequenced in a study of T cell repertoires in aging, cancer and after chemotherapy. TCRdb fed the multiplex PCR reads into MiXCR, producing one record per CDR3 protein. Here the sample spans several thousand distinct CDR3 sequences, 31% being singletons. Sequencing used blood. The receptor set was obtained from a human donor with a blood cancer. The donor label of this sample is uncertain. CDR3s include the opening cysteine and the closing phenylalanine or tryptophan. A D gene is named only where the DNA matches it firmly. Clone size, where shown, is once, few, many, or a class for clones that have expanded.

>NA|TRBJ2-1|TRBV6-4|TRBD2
TGTGCCAGCAGTGGTTCTAGCGGGGGGGCCATGGACAATGAGCAGTTCTTC
CASSGSSGGAMDNEQFF
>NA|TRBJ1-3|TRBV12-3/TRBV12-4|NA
TGTGCCAGCAGTATCTTACAGCGAGGAAATGGAAACACCATATATTTT
CASSILQRGNGNTIYF
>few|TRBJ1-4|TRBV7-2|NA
TGTGCCAGCAGCTCTAGTAGGGACGCTTATGAAAAACTGTTTTTT
CASSSSRDAYEKLFF
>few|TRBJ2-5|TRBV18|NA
TGTGCCAGCTCACAATCCGCCCGGGACAACAAAGAGACCCAGTACTTC
CASSQSARDNKETQYF
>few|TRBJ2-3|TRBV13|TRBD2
TGTGCCAGCAGCCCGCCTGCCGAGCGGGGGGAGGGTGATACGCAGTATTTT
CASSPPAERGEGDTQYF
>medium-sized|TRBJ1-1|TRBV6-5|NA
TGTGCCAGCAGCCTCAACAGTGGGGGCGCGGCTTTCTTT
CASSLNSGGAAFF
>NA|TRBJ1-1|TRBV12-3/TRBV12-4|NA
TGTGCCAGCAGTTTTGGGGCGGGGGCCACTGAAGCTTTCTTT
CASSFGAGATEAFF
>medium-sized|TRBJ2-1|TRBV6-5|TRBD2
TGTGCCAGCAGCTTAGCGGGATGGAATGAGCAGTTCTTC
CASSLAGWNEQFF
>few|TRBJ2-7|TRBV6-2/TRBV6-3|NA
TGTGCCAGCAGCCCTTCCTACGAGCAGTACTTC
CASSPSYEQYF
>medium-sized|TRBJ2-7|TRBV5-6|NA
TGTGCCAGCAGCTCCTATGGGGAGCAGTACTTC
CASSSYGEQYF
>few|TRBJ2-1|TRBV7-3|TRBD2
TGTGCCAGCAGCTCTACAGCGCCGGGACTAGCGGGAGGGAATGAGCAGTTCTTC
CASSSTAPGLAGGNEQFF
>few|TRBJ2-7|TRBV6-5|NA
TGTGCCAGCAGTTACTCGTATCAGGAATCCTACGAGCAGTACTTC
CASSYSYQESYEQYF
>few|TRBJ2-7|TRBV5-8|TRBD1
TGTGCCAGCAGCTTGGGACAGGGGAGCGAGCAGTACTTC
CASSLGQGSEQYF
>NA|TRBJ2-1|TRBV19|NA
TGTGTTAGTAGTGGCTCTGAGCAGTTCTTC
CVSSGSEQFF
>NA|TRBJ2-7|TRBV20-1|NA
TGCAGTGCTCCGTGGAGAGGGTACGAGCAGTACTTC
CSAPWRGYEQYF
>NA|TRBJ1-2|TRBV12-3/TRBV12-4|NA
TGTGCCAGCAGTCCCCGTCAGGGTAACTATGGCTACACCTTC
CASSPRQGNYGYTF
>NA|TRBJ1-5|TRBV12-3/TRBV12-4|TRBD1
TGTGCCAGCAGTACTGGGACAGGGGGTTCTGGGAATCAGCCCCAGCATTTT
CASSTGTGGSGNQPQHF
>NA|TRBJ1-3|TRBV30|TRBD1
TGTGCCTGGGGTCGGGGACAGGGAACTGGAAACACCATATATTTT
CAWGRGQGTGNTIYF
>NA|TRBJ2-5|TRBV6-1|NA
TGTGCCAGCAGGCTTCTCGTGGGGGGACCGCAAGAGGCCCAGTACTTC
CASRLLVGGPQEAQYF
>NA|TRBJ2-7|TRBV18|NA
TGTGCCAGCTCACTCAACGAGGTAGCGGTAACCTACGAGCAGTACTTC
CASSLNEVAVTYEQYF
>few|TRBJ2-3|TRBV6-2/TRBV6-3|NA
TGTGCCAGTCAACCGGGCCCACGGGAGGATACGCAGTATTTT
CASQPGPREDTQYF
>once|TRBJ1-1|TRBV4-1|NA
TGCGCCAGCAGCCAAGTTCTGGCGGAATATACTGAAGCTTTCTTT
CASSQVLAEYTEAFF
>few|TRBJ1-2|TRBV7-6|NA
TGTGCCAGCAGTCCGGGACACAGAATTTATGGCTACACCTTC
CASSPGHRIYGYTF
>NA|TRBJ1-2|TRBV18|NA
TGTGCCAGCTCACCTTATCAGGACATTCCTAACTATGGCTACACCTTC
CASSPYQDIPNYGYTF
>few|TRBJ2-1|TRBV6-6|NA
TGTGCCAGCAGTCAATCCGGCTCCTACAATGAGCAGTTCTTC
CASSQSGSYNEQFF
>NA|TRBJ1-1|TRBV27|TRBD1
TGTGCCAGCAGCTTGGTACGAACAGGGGGCTCGACTGAAGCTTTCTTT
CASSLVRTGGSTEAFF
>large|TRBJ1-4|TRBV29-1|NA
TGCAGCGTTGGTCCCGCTCGGAATGAAAAACTGTTTTTT
CSVGPARNEKLFF
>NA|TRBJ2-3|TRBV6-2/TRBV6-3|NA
TGTGCCAGCAGTTACGGAGGGCCAGATACGCAGTATTTT
CASSYGGPDTQYF
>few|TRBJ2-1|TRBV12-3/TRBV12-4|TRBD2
TGTGCCAGCAGTTACTCGACTAGCGGGAGTTTGGATGAGCAGTTCTTC
CASSYSTSGSLDEQFF
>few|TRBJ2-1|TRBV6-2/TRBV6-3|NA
TGTGCCAGCAGTCCTTACAATGAGCAGTTCTTC
CASSPYNEQFF
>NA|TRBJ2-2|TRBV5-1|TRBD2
TGCGCCAGCAGAGCGGGGGGCGCGAACACCGGGGAGCTGTTTTTT
CASRAGGANTGELFF
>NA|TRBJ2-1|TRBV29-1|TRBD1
TGCAGCGTACACGGACAGGGGGGGCCCTTTCTTTACAATGAGCAGTTCTTC
CSVHGQGGPFLYNEQFF
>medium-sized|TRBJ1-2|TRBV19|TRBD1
TGTGCCAGTAGTAGCGGGACAGCCTATGGCTACACCTTC
CASSSGTAYGYTF
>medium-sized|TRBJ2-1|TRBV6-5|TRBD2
TGTGCCAGCAGTTACTCCTCCCTAGCGGGATCTTACAATGAGCAGTTCTTC
CASSYSSLAGSYNEQFF
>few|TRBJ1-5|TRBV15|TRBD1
TGTGCCACCCGACCCGGGACAGGGTTCCAGGGACCCCAGCATTTT
CATRPGTGFQGPQHF
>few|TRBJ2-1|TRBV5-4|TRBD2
TGTGCCAGCAGCATAGCGGGAGCTTCTTACAATGAGCAGTTCTTC
CASSIAGASYNEQFF
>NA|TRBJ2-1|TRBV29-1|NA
TGCAGCGTTGATTGGGGGGCCGATGAGCAGTTCTTC
CSVDWGADEQFF
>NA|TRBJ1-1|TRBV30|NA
TGTGCCTGGAGCGTCGGTGCCTCGGGGGGAGACACTGAAGCTTTCTTT
CAWSVGASGGDTEAFF
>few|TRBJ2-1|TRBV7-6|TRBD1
TGTGCCAGCAGCTTGGGACAGGCCTCCTACAATGAGCAGTTCTTC
CASSLGQASYNEQFF
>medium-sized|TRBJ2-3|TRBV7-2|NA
TGTGCCAGCAGCTTATTCCTCGAGGGGCCTCCATCCTTAGATACGCAGTATTTT
CASSLFLEGPPSLDTQYF
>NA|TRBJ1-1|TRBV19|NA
TGTGCCAGTAGTAGCCGGGTAGAAGGGGGAGAGACTGAAGCTTTCTTT
CASSSRVEGGETEAFF
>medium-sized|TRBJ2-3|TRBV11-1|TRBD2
TGTGCCAGCAGCTCCCTTTGGGCGGGGGGGCAAGATACGCAGTATTTT
CASSSLWAGGQDTQYF
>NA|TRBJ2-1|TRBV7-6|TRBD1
TGTGCCAGCAGCACCTGGACAGGCCCTGAACCTTTTATCTTACGCTACAATGAGCAGTTCTTC
CASSTWTGPEPFILRYNEQFF